The present T cell receptor beta chain was sequenced within a study of CD8+CD57+ T cells in acquired aplastic anemia. This CDR3 is built from 18 residues. The germline V gene has CDR1 SNHLY and CDR2 FYNNEI. Trimming shortened V by 0 bases and J by 4 bases, and 19 bases separated the two germline ends. This clonotype appeared many times. Its antigen is currently unknown. Sequencing involved patients with CD8+CD57+ cell expansion previously shown by flow cytometry. Severe acquired aplastic anemia was diagnosed in all patients. Genomic DNA templated the TCR beta VDJ and CDR3 profiling. TCRdb recomputed calls from the reads with MiXCR, one row per CDR3 protein. The table shows some 170,000 distinct CDR3 sequences, with around 50% occurring only once. Overall study results and limits: Between patients and controls, roughly 29 CD8+ CDR3 sequences were found in common. Between the patient and control groups, CD8+ Simpson's diversity did not differ significantly.

The J gene is TRBJ1-3, the V gene TRBV2; D is uncertain. The clonotype was recovered from a human donor with aplastic anemia. Sequenced input: sorted CD4+, CD8+, or CD8+CD57+ T cells (not recorded which) from PBMCs. The CDR3 region is CASSEASVAQAPGNTIYF. CDR3 coding DNA: TGTGCCAGCAGTGAAGCGTCCGTAGCGCAGGCCCCAGGAAACACCATATATTTT.